The 22 T cell receptor beta chains reported below all come from one sample, sequenced in a study of blood T cell repertoires in COVID-19. Sequencing used immunoSEQ multiplex PCR; TCRdb keeps in-frame clones, though not all of them. The profile shows about 250,000 clones, around 86% of them singletons. The sequenced material came from peripheral blood. These receptors were taken from a woman at least 80 years old with COVID-19, enrolled during active disease.

In regard to this clone: A read error may account for a junction end that differs from germline. The chain carries TRBV19 and TRBJ1-2; the match to TRBD1 covers 9 bases. In germline, CDR1 is LNHDA, CDR2 SQIVND (reference sequence). This CDR3 has 15 residues. DNA of the CDR3: TGTACCAGTGCCAGTATCCGGACAGGGGACTATGGCTACACCTTC. Translating gives CTSASIRTGDYGYTF. The variable domain in full, with the rest retrieved from reference TRBV19 and TRBJ1-2, is DGGITQSPKYLFRKEGQNVTLSCEQNLNHDAMYWYRQDPGQGLRLIYYSQIVNDFQKGDIAEGYSVSREKKESFPLTVTSAQKNPTAFYLCTSASIRTGDYGYTFGSGTRLTVV.

V gene TRBV18 combines with J gene TRBJ2-2; a weak D match, TRBD2 (5 bases). Germline V gene data show CDR1 as KGHSH and CDR2 as LQKENI. The CDR3 spans 16 residues. Between the trimmed V and J ends, which lost 2 bases and 0 bases, there was a span of 10 bases. CDR3 DNA sequence: TGTGCCAGCTCACCAAACCAAGCGGCGAACACCGGGGAGCTGTTTTTT. Translated: CASSPNQAANTGELFF.

This clone has only a few counts. The genes are TRBV27 and TRBJ1-1; 7 bases line up with TRBD1. CDR1 is MNHEY and CDR2 is SMNVEV in the germline V gene (reference sequence). V was clipped by 3 bases and J by 0 bases; unmatched bases: 13. The CDR3 contains 18 residues. The CDR3 region is CASSFGPGQDALNTEAFF. CDR3 sequence (DNA): TGTGCCAGCAGTTTCGGGCCAGGACAGGATGCCCTGAACACTGAAGCTTTCTTT.

V is TRBV25-1 and J is TRBJ1-5, with 7 bases aligning to TRBD1. After removal of 5 bases from V and 7 bases from J, the junction contained 8 bases not matched to a gene. The germline CDR1 and CDR2 sequences are MGHDK and SYGVNS. This CDR3 region has 14 residues. The CDR3 loop is CASSPGQYFQPQHF. The DNA of the CDR3 is TGTGCCAGCAGTCCGGGACAGTATTTCCAGCCCCAGCATTTT.

The chain carries TRBV6-1 and TRBJ1-3; a possible D gene is TRBD1 (6 bases). The CDR3 spans 16 residues. The V end was cut by 4 bases, the J end by 2 bases, with 15 bases between. The germline V gene has CDR1 MNHNS and CDR2 SASEGT. CDR3 sequence (DNA): TGTGCCAGCAGTGTAATGACAGGCTGGACTGGAAACACCATATATTTT. Translation gives CASSVMTGWTGNTIYF.

The rearrangement uses TRBV19 and TRBJ2-6; TRBD2 might be the D (5 bases). Trimming shortened V by 7 bases and J by 3 bases, and 13 bases separated the two germline ends. This CDR3 region has 15 residues. Germline CDR1 is LNHDA and CDR2 is SQIVND (reference sequence). The CDR3 protein is CASTPRGLGANVLTF. CDR3 nucleotide sequence: TGTGCCAGTACCCCGCGAGGGCTTGGGGCCAACGTCCTGACTTTC.

The chain is built from TRBV19 and TRBJ1-6; tentatively, D is TRBD1 (5 bases). This CDR3 comprises 15 residues. Per the germline V gene, CDR1 is LNHDA and CDR2 is SQIVND (reference sequence). The V end was cut by 3 bases, the J end by 7 bases, with 13 bases between. CDR3 residues: CASSMPNRPNSPLHF. The DNA for the CDR3 is TGTGCCAGTAGTATGCCTAACAGGCCCAATTCACCCCTCCACTTT.

The chain joins TRBV19 to TRBJ1-4; 8 bases agree with TRBD1. The ends lost 5 bases at V and 4 bases at J; junction bases unmatched: 6. This CDR3 has 15 residues. The germline CDR1 and CDR2 sequences are LNHDA and SQIVND (reference sequence). The DNA of the CDR3 is TGTGCCAGTAGTCAACAGGGGGGAGGTAATGAAAAACTGTTTTTT. The encoded protein is CASSQQGGGNEKLFF. Full variable domain (remainder filled in from reference TRBV19 and TRBJ1-4): DGGITQSPKYLFRKEGQNVTLSCEQNLNHDAMYWYRQDPGQGLRLIYYSQIVNDFQKGDIAEGYSVSREKKESFPLTVTSAQKNPTAFYLCASSQQGGGNEKLFFGSGTQLSVL.

The chain uses TRBV5-1 and TRBJ2-5, with 8 nucleotides matching TRBD1. The CDR3 sequence is 14 residues long. J lost 4 bases, V lost 5 bases, and 7 bases had no gene match. CDR1 and CDR2 (germline): SGHRS, YFSETQ. DNA for the CDR3: TGCGCCAGCAGTTCCCGGACAGGGCTAGAGACCCAGTACTTC. Amino acids: CASSSRTGLETQYF.

The rearrangement links TRBV10-2 to TRBJ1-2, with D possibly being TRBD1 (6 bases). Germline-derived CDR1 and CDR2 are WSHSY and SAAADI. The V end was cut by 4 bases, the J end by 0 bases, with 12 bases between. The CDR3 extends over 15 amino acids. CDR3 DNA: TGCGCCAGCAGTGCTAGACAGGACCCTAACTATGGCTACACCTTC. It yields the protein CASSARQDPNYGYTF.

The chain employs TRBV7-6 and TRBJ1-1; a weak D match, TRBD1 (5 bases). Germline V lookup: CDR1 SGHVS, CDR2 FNYEAQ. Trimming pared 5 bases from V and 6 bases from J, leaving 16 bases between. The CDR3 has 14 residues. The DNA for the CDR3 is TGTGCCAGCAGCCTTCAGGGAAGTCTTGCTGAAGCTTTCTTT. Protein: CASSLQGSLAEAFF.

This chain links TRBV5-5 with TRBJ2-5; TRBD2 aligns across 15 bases. The CDR3 contains 16 residues. Trimming removed 2 bases from V and 4 bases from J; junction bases left unmatched: 3. In germline, CDR1 is SGHKS, CDR2 YYEKEE (reference sequence). CDR3 region: CASSFGTSGGSETQYF. In nucleotides, the CDR3 is TGTGCCAGCAGCTTTGGGACTAGCGGGGGGTCAGAGACCCAGTACTTC.

The CDR3 sequence: CASSRRQGQATDTQYF. The CDR3 nucleotides read TGTGCCAGCAGCCGGAGACAAGGACAGGCCACAGATACGCAGTATTTT. This chain links TRBV3-1 (or the pseudogene TRBV3-2) with TRBJ2-3, with 7 bases matching TRBD1. Germline loops: CDR1 LGHDT, CDR2 YNNKEL (reference sequence). The V gene end was trimmed by 4 bases and the J gene end by 2 bases; junction bases not matched to a gene: 9. The CDR3 totals 16 residues.

This rearrangement joins TRBV6-1 to TRBJ1-6, with unresolved D. This CDR3 has 17 amino acids. In germline, CDR1 is MNHNS, CDR2 SASEGT. V lost 0 bases, J lost 7 bases, and 16 bases lay in between. The CDR3 here is CASSEAGHYAINSPLHF. In nucleotides, the CDR3 is TGTGCCAGCAGTGAAGCTGGCCACTACGCGATAAATTCACCCCTCCACTTT.

The chain couples TRBV7-2 to TRBJ1-3; D may be TRBD1 (5 bases). V lost 1 base, J lost 1 base, and 14 bases lay in between. CDR1 is SGHTA and CDR2 is FQGNSA in the germline V gene. The CDR3 has 17 amino acids. The CDR3 bases are TGTGCCAGCAGCTTAGGAGGCGGCAGGGCTTCTGGAAACACCATATATTTT. It translates to CASSLGGGRASGNTIYF. Full variable domain (outside the CDR3, taken from reference TRBV7-2 and TRBJ1-3): GAGVSQSPSNKVTEKGKDVELRCDPISGHTALYWYRQSLGQGLEFLIYFQGNSAPDKSGLPSDRFSAERTGGSVSTLTIQRTQQEDSAVYLCASSLGGGRASGNTIYFGEGSWLTVV.

The gene calls are TRBV4-3 and TRBJ2-1; D is ambiguous. Germline CDR1 LGHNA, CDR2 YSLEER. V was shortened by 4 bases and J by 0 bases, with 22 bases between the two germline ends. CDR3 length: 19 residues. In DNA, the CDR3 is TGCGCCAGCAGCCTCCCCGTGGATATTGACTGTGGCTCCTACAATGAGCAGTTCTTC. This translates into CASSLPVDIDCGSYNEQFF.

The chain links TRBV6-5 to TRBJ1-1; D is perhaps TRBD1 (6 bases). The CDR3 runs to 14 residues. Germline V lookup: CDR1 MNHEY, CDR2 SVGAGI. Trimming shortened V by 9 bases and J by 8 bases, and 22 bases separated the two germline ends. The CDR3 region has the DNA TGTGCCAGTACCCGGGACACGGGTAGATCCGAAGCTTTCTTT. This translates into CASTRDTGRSEAFF.

This clone has a single count. The chain joins TRBV7-2 to TRBJ2-2; D possibly corresponds to TRBD2 (6 bases). There are 15 residues in the CDR3. Germline V gene data show CDR1 as SGHTA and CDR2 as FQGNSA. V was clipped by 3 bases and J by 2 bases, with 10 bases between them. Here the CDR3 DNA reads TGTGCCAGCAGCTTGTGGGGGGTTAACACCGGGGAGCTGTTTTTT. Its translation is CASSLWGVNTGELFF. The full variable domain, completed using reference TRBV7-2 and TRBJ2-2, is GAGVSQSPSNKVTEKGKDVELRCDPISGHTALYWYRQSLGQGLEFLIYFQGNSAPDKSGLPSDRFSAERTGGSVSTLTIQRTQQEDSAVYLCASSLWGVNTGELFFGEGSRLTVL.

The chain recombines TRBV28 with TRBJ1-1; no clear D. The V end lost 2 bases, the J end lost 0 bases, and 7 bases lay between the germline ends. The CDR3 is made up of 14 amino acids. Germline CDR1 MDHEN, CDR2 SYDVKM. The CDR3 DNA reads TGTGCCAGCAGTTTACTAGGTCTGAACACTGAAGCTTTCTTT. Translated, it gives CASSLLGLNTEAFF. Full variable domain (missing parts from reference TRBV28 and TRBJ1-1): DVKVTQSSRYLVKRTGEKVFLECVQDMDHENMFWYRQDPGLGLRLIYFSYDVKMKEKGDIPEGYSVSREKKERFSLILESASTNQTSMYLCASSLLGLNTEAFFGQGTRLTVV.

J is TRBJ1-2 and V is TRBV10-3, with TRBD1 matching over 12 bases. The CDR3 length is 16 residues. The V and J ends lost 2 bases and 8 bases, in that order; junction bases with no gene match: 9. CDR1 ENHRY and CDR2 SYGVKD come from the germline V gene. CDR3 loop: CAISEGGQGARSGYTF. CDR3 nucleotides: TGTGCCATCAGTGAGGGGGGACAGGGGGCGCGAAGCGGCTACACCTTC.

The chain combines TRBV28 with TRBJ1-5, with a possible D match to TRBD1 (5 bases). CDR3 length: 21 residues. Germline loops: CDR1 MDHEN, CDR2 SYDVKM. With 10 bases removed from V and 4 bases from J, the gap between germline ends came to 38 bases. Here the CDR3 reads CAITLKVPRQGPVHRNQPQHF. CDR3 coding DNA: TGTGCCATTACCCTTAAGGTGCCCCGGCAGGGCCCGGTCCATCGGAATCAGCCCCAGCATTTT.

V usage is TRBV11-3 and J usage is TRBJ2-3; 10 nucleotides agree with TRBD2. The CDR3 contains 16 residues. Germline loops: CDR1 SGHNT, CDR2 YENEEA. V shed 5 bases, J shed 1 base, and the junction held 6 bases outside the gene matches. For the CDR3, the DNA is TGTGCCAGCAGCCCAGGAGGGACTAGCGGCACAGATACGCAGTATTTT. It yields the protein CASSPGGTSGTDTQYF.